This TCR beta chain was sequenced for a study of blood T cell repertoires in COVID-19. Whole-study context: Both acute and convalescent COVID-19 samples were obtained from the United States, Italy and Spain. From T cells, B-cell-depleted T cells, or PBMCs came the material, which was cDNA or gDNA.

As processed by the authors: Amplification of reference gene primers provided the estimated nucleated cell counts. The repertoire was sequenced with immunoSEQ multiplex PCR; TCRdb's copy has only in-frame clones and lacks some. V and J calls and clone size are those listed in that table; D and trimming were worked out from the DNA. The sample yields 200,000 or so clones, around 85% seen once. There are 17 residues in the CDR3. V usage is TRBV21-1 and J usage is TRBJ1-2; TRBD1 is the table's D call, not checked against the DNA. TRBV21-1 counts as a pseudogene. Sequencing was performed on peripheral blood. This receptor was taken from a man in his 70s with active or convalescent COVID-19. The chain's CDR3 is CASSKARGTGEDYGYTF. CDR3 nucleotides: TGTGCCAGCAGCAAAGCGCGTGGGACAGGGGAGGACTATGGCTACACCTTC.